Listed below are T cell receptor beta chains from one sample, sequenced in a study of vaccination effects on CD4 cells after COVID-19. The antigens these receptors bind are not known. Assay: immunoSEQ multiplex PCR; the TCRdb copy retains only in-frame clones and omits some. The data hold roughly 20,000 clones, with over 65% observed a single time. Specimen: CD4+ T cells from PBMCs cultured with HCoV-NL63 spike peptides, collected before COVID-19 vaccination. The receptors derive from a human donor who received a COVID-19 vaccine. Each CDR3 is given with its conserved first and last residue. The order of the fields is J gene, V gene, clone size, D gene, CDR3 DNA, CDR3 protein. D genes are given only for firm matches. A row's size may be missing; if present it is once, few, many or a size class.

J gene: TRBJ2-7
V gene: TRBV6-6
clone size: .
D gene: TRBD2
CDR3 DNA: TGTGCCAGCAGTCCTTGGACTAGCGGCAGTCCCCATCCCTACGAGCAGTACTTC
CDR3 protein: CASSPWTSGSPHPYEQYF

J gene: TRBJ1-1
V gene: TRBV30
clone size: .
D gene: .
CDR3 DNA: TGTGCCTGGAGTGTGGGTGTACGGACTGAAGCTTTCTTT
CDR3 protein: CAWSVGVRTEAFF

J gene: TRBJ2-7
V gene: TRBV21-1
clone size: .
D gene: .
CDR3 DNA: TGTGCCAGCAGCAACCCCGGGGAAAACGAGCAGTACTTC
CDR3 protein: CASSNPGENEQYF

J gene: TRBJ2-3
V gene: TRBV18
clone size: .
D gene: TRBD1
CDR3 DNA: TGTGCCAGCTCACCATTGGGGACAGGGGTATCCACAGATACGCAGTATTTT
CDR3 protein: CASSPLGTGVSTDTQYF

J gene: TRBJ1-1
V gene: TRBV11-2
clone size: .
D gene: .
CDR3 DNA: TGTGCCAGCAGCCTTGGGAGGGCCAACTTGAACACTGAAGCTTTCTTT
CDR3 protein: CASSLGRANLNTEAFF

J gene: TRBJ2-4
V gene: TRBV5-1
clone size: once
D gene: .
CDR3 DNA: TGCGCCAGCAGCTTGGGAAGGGGCGCTGGGAACATTCAGTACTTC
CDR3 protein: CASSLGRGAGNIQYF

J gene: TRBJ2-7
V gene: TRBV10-3
clone size: .
D gene: TRBD1
CDR3 DNA: TGTGCCATCGGACAGGGGGTAATGTACGAGCAGTACTTC
CDR3 protein: CAIGQGVMYEQYF

J gene: TRBJ1-1
V gene: TRBV27
clone size: .
D gene: TRBD1
CDR3 DNA: TGTGCCAGCAGATCAGGGGGCCTGGCTTTCTTT
CDR3 protein: CASRSGGLAFF

J gene: TRBJ1-1
V gene: TRBV2
clone size: .
D gene: .
CDR3 DNA: TGTGCCAGCAGTGGGGTAGGGCAGGTGAACACTGAAGCTTTCTTT
CDR3 protein: CASSGVGQVNTEAFF

J gene: TRBJ2-7
V gene: TRBV5-6
clone size: .
D gene: TRBD1
CDR3 DNA: TGTGCCAGCAGCTTGGCCGGGACAGGGGGCGCGCAGTACTTC
CDR3 protein: CASSLAGTGGAQYF

J gene: TRBJ2-1
V gene: TRBV3-1/TRBV3-2
clone size: .
D gene: TRBD2
CDR3 DNA: TGTGCCAGCAGCCCTAGCGGGAGAGTCTACAATGAGCAGTTCTTC
CDR3 protein: CASSPSGRVYNEQFF

J gene: TRBJ1-2
V gene: TRBV28
clone size: .
D gene: TRBD1
CDR3 DNA: TGTGCCAGCAGTCCGCGGACAGGGGGGAGCTATGGCTACACCTTC
CDR3 protein: CASSPRTGGSYGYTF

J gene: TRBJ2-5
V gene: TRBV4-1
clone size: .
D gene: TRBD2
CDR3 DNA: TGCGCCAGCAGCCAAGACCCCGGGACTAGCGGGAGGGAGACCCAGTACTTC
CDR3 protein: CASSQDPGTSGRETQYF

J gene: TRBJ2-1
V gene: TRBV18
clone size: .
D gene: TRBD2
CDR3 DNA: TGTGCCAGCTCGGGGGAGCGGGGAGGAGAGCAGTTCTTC
CDR3 protein: CASSGERGGEQFF

J gene: TRBJ1-6
V gene: TRBV7-2
clone size: .
D gene: .
CDR3 DNA: TGTGCCAGCAGCCCGGAGAGGCTTAATCAGAATTCACCCCTCCACTTT
CDR3 protein: CASSPERLNQNSPLHF

J gene: TRBJ1-2
V gene: TRBV19
clone size: .
D gene: .
CDR3 DNA: TGTGCCAGTAGTATAGGCCCGGGGGCTCACTATGGCTACACCTTC
CDR3 protein: CASSIGPGAHYGYTF